This T cell receptor (beta chain) was sequenced for a study of PD-1 blockade in mismatch repair-deficient tumors. Sequenced by immunoSEQ multiplex PCR; TCRdb stores in-frame clones only, minus some. The sample gives over 30,000 clones, 75% to 90% of which show up once; roughly 3.5% is in the top ten. This clone is a singleton in its sample. TCR sequencing covered a few patients who responded to pembrolizumab. The CDR3 covers 16 residues. Trimming removed 4 bases from V and 4 bases from J; junction bases left unmatched: 13. The V gene's germline CDR1 is MDHEN and CDR2 SYDVKM. The TCR comes from an adult with mismatch repair-deficient cancer. Sequencing used PBMCs, obtained approximately 6 weeks after starting pembrolizumab. The V call is TRBV28, the J call TRBJ2-7; 7 positions agree with TRBD2. CDR3 nucleotide sequence: TGTGCCAGCAGTTCGCCCCAGCGGGGCTCCGTTTACGAGCAGTACTTC. As protein: CASSSPQRGSVYEQYF.